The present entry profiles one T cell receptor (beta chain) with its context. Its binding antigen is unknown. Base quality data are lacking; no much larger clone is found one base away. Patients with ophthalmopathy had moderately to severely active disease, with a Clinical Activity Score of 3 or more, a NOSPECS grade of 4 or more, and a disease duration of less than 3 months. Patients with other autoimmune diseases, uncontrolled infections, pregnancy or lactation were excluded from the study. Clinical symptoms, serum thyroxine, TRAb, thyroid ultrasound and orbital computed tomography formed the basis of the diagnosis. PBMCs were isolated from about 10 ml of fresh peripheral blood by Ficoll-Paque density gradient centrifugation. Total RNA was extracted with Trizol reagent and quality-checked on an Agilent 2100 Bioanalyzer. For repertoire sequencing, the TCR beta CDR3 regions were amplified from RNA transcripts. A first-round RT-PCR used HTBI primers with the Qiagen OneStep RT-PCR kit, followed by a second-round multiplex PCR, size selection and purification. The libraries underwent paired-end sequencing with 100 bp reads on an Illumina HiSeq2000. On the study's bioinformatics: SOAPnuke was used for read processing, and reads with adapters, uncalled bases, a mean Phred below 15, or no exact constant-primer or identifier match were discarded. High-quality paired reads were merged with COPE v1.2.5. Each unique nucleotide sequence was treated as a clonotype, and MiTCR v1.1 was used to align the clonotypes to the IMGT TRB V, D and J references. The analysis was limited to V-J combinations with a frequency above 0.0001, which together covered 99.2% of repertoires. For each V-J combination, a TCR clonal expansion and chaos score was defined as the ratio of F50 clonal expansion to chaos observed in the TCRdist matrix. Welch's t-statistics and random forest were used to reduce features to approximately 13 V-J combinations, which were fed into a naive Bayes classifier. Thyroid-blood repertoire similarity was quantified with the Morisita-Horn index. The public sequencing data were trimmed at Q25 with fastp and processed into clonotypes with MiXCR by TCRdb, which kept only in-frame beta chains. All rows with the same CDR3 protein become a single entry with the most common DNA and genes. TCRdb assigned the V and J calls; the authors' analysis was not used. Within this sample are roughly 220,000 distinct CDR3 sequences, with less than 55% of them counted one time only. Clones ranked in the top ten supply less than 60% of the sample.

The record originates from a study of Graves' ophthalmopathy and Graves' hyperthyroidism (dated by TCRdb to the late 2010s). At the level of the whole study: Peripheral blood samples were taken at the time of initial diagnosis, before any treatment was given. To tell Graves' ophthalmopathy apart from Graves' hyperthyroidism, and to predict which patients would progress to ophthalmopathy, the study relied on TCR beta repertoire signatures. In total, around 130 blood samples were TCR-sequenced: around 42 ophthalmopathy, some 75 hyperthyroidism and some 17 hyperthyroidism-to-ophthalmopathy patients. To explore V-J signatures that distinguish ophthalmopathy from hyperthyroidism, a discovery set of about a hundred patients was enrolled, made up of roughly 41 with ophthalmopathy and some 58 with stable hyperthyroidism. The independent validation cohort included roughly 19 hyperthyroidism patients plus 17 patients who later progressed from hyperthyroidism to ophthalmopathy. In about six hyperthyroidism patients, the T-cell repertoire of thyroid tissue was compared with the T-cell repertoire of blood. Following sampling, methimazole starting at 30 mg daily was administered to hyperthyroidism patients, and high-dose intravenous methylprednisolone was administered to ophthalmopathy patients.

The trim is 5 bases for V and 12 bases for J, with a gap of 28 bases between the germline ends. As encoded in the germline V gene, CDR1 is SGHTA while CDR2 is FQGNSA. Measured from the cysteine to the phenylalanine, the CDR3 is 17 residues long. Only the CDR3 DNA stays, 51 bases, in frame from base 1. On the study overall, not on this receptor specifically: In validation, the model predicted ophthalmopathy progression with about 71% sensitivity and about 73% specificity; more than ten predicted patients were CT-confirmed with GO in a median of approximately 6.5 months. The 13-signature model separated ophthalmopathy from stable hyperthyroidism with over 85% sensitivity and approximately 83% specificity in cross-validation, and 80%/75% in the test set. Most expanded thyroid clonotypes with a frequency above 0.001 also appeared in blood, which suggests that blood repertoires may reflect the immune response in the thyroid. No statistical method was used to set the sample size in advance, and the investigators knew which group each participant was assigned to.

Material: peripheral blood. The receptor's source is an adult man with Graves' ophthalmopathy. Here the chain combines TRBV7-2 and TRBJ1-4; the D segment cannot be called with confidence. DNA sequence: TGTGCCAGCAGCCCCTCGGGGAGTAGGATTGCGCCGATAGAACTGTTTTTT. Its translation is CASSPSGSRIAPIELFF.